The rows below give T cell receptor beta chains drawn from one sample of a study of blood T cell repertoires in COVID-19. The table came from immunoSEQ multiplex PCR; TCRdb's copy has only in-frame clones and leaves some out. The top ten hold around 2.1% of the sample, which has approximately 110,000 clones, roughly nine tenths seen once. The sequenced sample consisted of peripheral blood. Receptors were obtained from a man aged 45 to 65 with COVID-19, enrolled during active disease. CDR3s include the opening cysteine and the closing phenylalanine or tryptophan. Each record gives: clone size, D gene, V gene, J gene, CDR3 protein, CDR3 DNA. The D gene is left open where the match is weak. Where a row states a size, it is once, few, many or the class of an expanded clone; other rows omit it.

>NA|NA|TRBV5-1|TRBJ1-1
CASSSTNTEAFF
TGCGCCAGCAGCTCCACAAACACTGAAGCTTTCTTT
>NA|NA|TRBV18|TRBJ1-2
CASSPTENYGYTF
TGTGCCAGCTCACCGACAGAAAACTATGGCTACACCTTC
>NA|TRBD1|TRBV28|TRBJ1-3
CASQGDSGNTIYF
TGTGCCAGCCAGGGGGACTCTGGAAACACCATATATTTT
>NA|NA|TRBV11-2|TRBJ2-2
CASGRGGELFF
TGTGCCAGTGGGCGGGGCGGGGAGCTGTTTTTT
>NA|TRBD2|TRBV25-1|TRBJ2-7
CASMGGGRREQYF
TGTGCCAGCATGGGCGGCGGGAGGAGGGAGCAGTACTTC
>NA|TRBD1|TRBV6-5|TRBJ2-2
CASSQQGAGTGELFF
TGTGCCAGCAGTCAACAGGGGGCGGGGACCGGGGAGCTGTTTTTT
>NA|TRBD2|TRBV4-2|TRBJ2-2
CASSHPSGGRPNTGELFF
TGTGCCAGCAGCCACCCTAGCGGGGGGCGTCCGAACACCGGGGAGCTGTTTTTT
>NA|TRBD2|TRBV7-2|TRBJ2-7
CASSWTSGNSPYEQYF
TGTGCCAGCAGCTGGACTAGCGGAAACTCCCCCTACGAGCAGTACTTC
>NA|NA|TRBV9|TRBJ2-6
CASSGTGPTGANVLTF
TGTGCCAGCAGCGGGACTGGGCCCACTGGGGCCAACGTCCTGACTTTC
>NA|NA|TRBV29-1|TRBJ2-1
CSVVRESFSYEQFF
TGCAGCGTTGTTCGGGAGAGTTTCAGCTATGAGCAGTTCTTC
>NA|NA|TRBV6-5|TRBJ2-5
CASSYPQEETQYF
TGTGCCAGCAGTTACCCGCAGGAAGAGACCCAGTACTTC
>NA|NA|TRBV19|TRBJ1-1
CASSRGGTNTEAFF
TGTGCCAGTAGTCGAGGGGGAACCAACACTGAAGCTTTCTTT
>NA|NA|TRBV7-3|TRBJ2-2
CASSLTGGTGELFF
TGTGCCAGCAGCTTAACGGGGGGCACCGGGGAGCTGTTTTTT
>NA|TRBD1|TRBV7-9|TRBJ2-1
CASSLTGGYEQFF
TGTGCCAGCAGCTTAACAGGGGGCTATGAGCAGTTCTTC
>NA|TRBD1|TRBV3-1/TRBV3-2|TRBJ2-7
CASSNRDRVHEQYF
TGTGCCAGCAGCAACCGGGACAGGGTCCACGAGCAGTACTTC
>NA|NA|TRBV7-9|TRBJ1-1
CASSLMPNLNTEAFF
TGTGCCAGCAGCTTAATGCCCAACTTGAACACTGAAGCTTTCTTT
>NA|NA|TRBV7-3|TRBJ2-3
CASSPKTSGADTQYF
TGTGCCAGCAGCCCGAAAACTAGTGGCGCAGATACGCAGTATTTT
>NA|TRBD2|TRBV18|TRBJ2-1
CASSPLAGAYNEQFF
TGTGCCAGCTCACCTCTAGCGGGAGCATACAATGAGCAGTTCTTC
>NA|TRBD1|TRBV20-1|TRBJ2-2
CSASTGQGARTGELFF
TGCAGTGCTAGTACGGGACAGGGCGCTCGGACCGGGGAGCTGTTTTTT
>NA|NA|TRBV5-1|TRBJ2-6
CASSAQGGGANVLTF
TGCGCCAGCAGCGCACAGGGTGGTGGGGCCAACGTCCTGACTTTC
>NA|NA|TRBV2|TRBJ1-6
CASTGREDSPLHF
TGTGCCAGCACCGGCAGGGAGGATTCACCCCTCCACTTT
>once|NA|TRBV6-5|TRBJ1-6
CASRRVGANSPLHF
TGTGCCAGCAGACGCGTGGGGGCCAATTCACCCCTCCACTTT
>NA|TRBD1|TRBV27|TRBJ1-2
CASSPRQGLGYTF
TGTGCCAGCAGCCCTAGACAGGGTCTCGGCTACACCTTC
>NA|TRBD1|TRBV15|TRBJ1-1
CATSKGQGANTEAFF
TGTGCCACCAGCAAGGGACAGGGGGCGAACACTGAAGCTTTCTTT
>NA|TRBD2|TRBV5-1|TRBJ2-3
CASRRTSPSGRWDRRTDTQYF
TGCGCCAGCAGACGAACCTCCCCTAGCGGGAGGTGGGATCGGAGAACAGATACGCAGTATTTT
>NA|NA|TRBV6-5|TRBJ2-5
CGQRWQLETQYF
TGTGGACAGAGATGGCAATTGGAGACCCAGTACTTC
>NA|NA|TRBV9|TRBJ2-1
CASSAEHSYNEQFF
TGTGCCAGCAGCGCCGAGCACTCCTACAATGAGCAGTTCTTC
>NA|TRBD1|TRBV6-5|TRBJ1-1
CASRPGGWYTEAFF
TGTGCCAGCAGGCCAGGGGGCTGGTACACTGAAGCTTTCTTT